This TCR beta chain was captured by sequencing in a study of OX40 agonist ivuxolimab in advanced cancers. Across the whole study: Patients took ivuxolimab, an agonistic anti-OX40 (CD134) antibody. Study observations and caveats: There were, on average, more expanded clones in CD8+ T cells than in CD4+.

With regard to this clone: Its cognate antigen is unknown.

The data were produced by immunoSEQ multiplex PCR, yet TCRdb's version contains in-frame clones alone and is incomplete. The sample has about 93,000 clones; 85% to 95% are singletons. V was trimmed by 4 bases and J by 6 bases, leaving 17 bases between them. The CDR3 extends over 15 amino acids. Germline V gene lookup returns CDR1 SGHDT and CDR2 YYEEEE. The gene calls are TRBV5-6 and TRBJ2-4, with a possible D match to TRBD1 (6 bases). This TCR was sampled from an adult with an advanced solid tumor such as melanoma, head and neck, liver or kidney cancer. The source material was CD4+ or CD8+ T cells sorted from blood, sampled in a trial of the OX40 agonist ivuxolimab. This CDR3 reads CASSVGGRGLNIQYF. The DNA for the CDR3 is TGTGCCAGCAGCGTAGGGGGTAGGGGCTTAAACATTCAGTACTTC.